This is a list of T cell receptor beta chains from one sample in a study of blood T cell repertoires in COVID-19. Sequencing was performed with immunoSEQ multiplex PCR; in TCRdb, only in-frame clones are kept and a portion is missing. The data show 180,000 or so clones, with roughly 80% seen just once and less than 15% held by the top ten. Sample: peripheral blood. Source of these receptors: a man aged 50 or older who had recovered from COVID-19. Both conserved end residues are part of each CDR3. A D gene is named only where the DNA matches it firmly. Clone size appears in some rows only: once, few, many, or a class for an expanded clone.

abundance	v_gene	j_gene	d_gene	CDR3nt	CDR3aa
few	TRBV19	TRBJ2-2	TRBD1	TGTGCCAGTAGTGTCGACAGGGTGGGGTCCGGGGAGCTGTTTTTT	CASSVDRVGSGELFF
.	TRBV25-1	TRBJ2-7	.	TGTGCCAGCAGCGGGACACCTCGCTCCTACGAGCAGTACTTC	CASSGTPRSYEQYF
.	TRBV5-6	TRBJ2-1	.	TGTGCCAGCAGCTTGCAGAATTGGCTTGAGCAGTTCTTC	CASSLQNWLEQFF
.	TRBV2	TRBJ1-2	.	TGTGCCAGCAGTACAGGCGGAACCCATGGCTACACCTTC	CASSTGGTHGYTF
.	TRBV18	TRBJ1-4	.	TGTGCCAGCTCACCGGCGGGTCTTAATGAAAAACTGTTTTTT	CASSPAGLNEKLFF
.	TRBV27	TRBJ2-1	TRBD2	TGTGCCAGCACCCGTGGGACTAGCGGGGGGCCCCCAATCCACAATGAGCAGTTCTTC	CASTRGTSGGPPIHNEQFF
.	TRBV3-1/TRBV3-2	TRBJ2-7	TRBD2	TGTGCCAGCAGCCAAGATCGGAGGACTAGCGGTTACGAGCAGTACTTC	CASSQDRRTSGYEQYF
.	TRBV15	TRBJ2-7	TRBD2	TGTGCCACCAGCACCACCGGGGCTAGCGGGACGGACGAGCAGTACTTC	CATSTTGASGTDEQYF
once	TRBV27	TRBJ2-3	.	TGTGCCAGCAGTCTAACTAGTATCCTGACAGATACGCAGTATTTT	CASSLTSILTDTQYF
.	TRBV24-1	TRBJ1-2	.	TGTGCCACCAGTGATTTCGGCCGGGGAGATGGCTACACCTTC	CATSDFGRGDGYTF
.	TRBV27	TRBJ2-5	TRBD1	TGTGCCAGCAGTTTAGGGACAGGGGTCGTGGAGACCCAGTACTTC	CASSLGTGVVETQYF
.	TRBV7-6	TRBJ2-2	TRBD2	TGTGCCAGCAGCTTAGAATCGGCGGGAGCTCTCGCCGGGGAGCTGTTTTTT	CASSLESAGALAGELFF
.	TRBV4-2	TRBJ2-7	TRBD2	TGTGCCAGCAGCCGAGACACAAGTAGCGGGAGTTCCTACGAGCAGTACTTC	CASSRDTSSGSSYEQYF
.	TRBV13	TRBJ2-3	.	TGTGCCAGCAGCTTAGGGTTTCGGGAGCACGTCGACACAGATACGCAGTATTTT	CASSLGFREHVDTDTQYF